Following are 5 T cell receptor beta chains from one sample sequenced in a study of CXCR3-negative and CXCR3-positive naive CD8 T cells. The libraries of TRB cDNA were constructed through 5' RACE using UMI labels. TCRdb reanalyzed the 5' RACE reads, giving one entry per CDR3 protein sequence and no DNA. Recorded here are some 48,000 distinct CDR3 sequences; the top ten clones represent 2.5%. Source material: naive CXCR3- CD8+ T cells from blood. Subset reported: CD45RO-CCR7+CD27+CD95- naive CD8+ T cells lacking CXCR3 (TNR3-). The receptors were gathered from a human donor in good health. Some clones in this sample may be carry-over from other donors' samples.

The chain uses TRBV29-1 and TRBJ2-2; TCRdb's D call of TRBD1 is untestable without DNA. CDR1 and CDR2 (germline): SQVTM, ANQGSEA. The CDR3 is made up of 15 amino acids. CDR3 loop: CSVVLRDTNTGELFF.

The gene calls are TRBV20-1 and TRBJ2-2; TCRdb's D call of TRBD1 is untestable without DNA. CDR3 size: 15 residues. Germline CDR1 reads DFQATT; CDR2 reads SNEGSKA (reference sequence). The CDR3 protein is CSARRDRVESGELFF.

The chain uses TRBV7-6 and TRBJ1-3. CDR3 length: 15 amino acids. Germline V gene lookup returns CDR1 SGHVS and CDR2 FNYEAQ. This CDR3 reads CASSLGGGSGNTIYF.

CDR3 sequence reads: CASSLGGRRQEPYNEQFF. The J gene is TRBJ2-1, the V gene TRBV7-8. Germline V CDR1 and CDR2: SGHVS, FQNEAQ. This CDR3 has 18 amino acids.

This chain uses TRBV5-1 with TRBJ1-4. The CDR3 runs 14 residues. Per the germline V gene, CDR1 is SGHRS and CDR2 is YFSETQ. CDR3 amino acids: CASSLGTTDEKLFF.